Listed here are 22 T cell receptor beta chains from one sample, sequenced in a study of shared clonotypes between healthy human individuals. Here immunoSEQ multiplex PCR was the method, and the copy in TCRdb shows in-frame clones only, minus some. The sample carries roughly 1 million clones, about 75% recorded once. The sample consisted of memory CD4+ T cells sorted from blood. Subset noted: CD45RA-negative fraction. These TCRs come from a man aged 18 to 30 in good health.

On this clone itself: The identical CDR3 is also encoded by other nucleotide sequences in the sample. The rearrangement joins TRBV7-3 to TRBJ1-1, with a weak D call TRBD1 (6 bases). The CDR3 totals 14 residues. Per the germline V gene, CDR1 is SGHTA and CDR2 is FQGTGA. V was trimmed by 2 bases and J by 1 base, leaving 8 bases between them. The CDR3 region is CASSLLGGNTEAFF. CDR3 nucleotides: TGTGCCAGCAGCTTACTAGGGGGGAACACTGAAGCTTTCTTT.

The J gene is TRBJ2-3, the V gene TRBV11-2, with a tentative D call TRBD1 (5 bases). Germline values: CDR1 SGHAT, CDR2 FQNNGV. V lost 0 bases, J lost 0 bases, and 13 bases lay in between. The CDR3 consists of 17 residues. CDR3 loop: CASSLESGFASTDTQYF. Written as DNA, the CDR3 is TGTGCCAGCAGCTTAGAGTCAGGGTTCGCTAGCACAGATACGCAGTATTTT.

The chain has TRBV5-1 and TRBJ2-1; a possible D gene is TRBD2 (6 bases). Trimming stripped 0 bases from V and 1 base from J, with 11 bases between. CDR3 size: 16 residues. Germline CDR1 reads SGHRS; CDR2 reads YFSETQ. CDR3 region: CASSLAPGSSYNEQFF. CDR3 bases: TGCGCCAGCAGCTTGGCCCCCGGGAGTTCCTACAATGAGCAGTTCTTC.

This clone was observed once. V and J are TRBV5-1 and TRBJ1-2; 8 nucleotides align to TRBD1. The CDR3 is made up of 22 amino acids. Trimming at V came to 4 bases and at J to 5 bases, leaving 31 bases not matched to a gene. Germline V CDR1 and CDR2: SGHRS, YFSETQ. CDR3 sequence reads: CASSRNRGISRALPPSSYGYTF. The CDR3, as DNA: TGCGCCAGCAGCCGTAACAGGGGGATTAGTCGTGCGCTCCCCCCTTCCTCTTATGGCTACACCTTC.

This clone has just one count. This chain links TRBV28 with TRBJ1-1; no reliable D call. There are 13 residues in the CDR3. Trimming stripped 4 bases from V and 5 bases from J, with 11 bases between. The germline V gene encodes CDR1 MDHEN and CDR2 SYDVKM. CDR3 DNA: TGTGCCAGCAGTTCGCAACGAGGGACTGAAGCTTTCTTT. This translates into CASSSQRGTEAFF.

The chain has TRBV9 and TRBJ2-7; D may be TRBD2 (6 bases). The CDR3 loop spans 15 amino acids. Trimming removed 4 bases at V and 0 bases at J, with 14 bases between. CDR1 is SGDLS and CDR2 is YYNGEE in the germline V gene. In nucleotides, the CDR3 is TGTGCCAGCAGCACCCGGGACTGGCTCTCCTACGAGCAGTACTTC. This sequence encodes CASSTRDWLSYEQYF.

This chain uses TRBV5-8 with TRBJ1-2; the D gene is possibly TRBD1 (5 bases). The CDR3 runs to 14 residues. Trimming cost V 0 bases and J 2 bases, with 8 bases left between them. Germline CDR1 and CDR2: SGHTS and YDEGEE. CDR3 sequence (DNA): TGTGCCAGCAGCTTGGGAGGGGTAAACTATGGCTACACCTTC. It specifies CASSLGGVNYGYTF.

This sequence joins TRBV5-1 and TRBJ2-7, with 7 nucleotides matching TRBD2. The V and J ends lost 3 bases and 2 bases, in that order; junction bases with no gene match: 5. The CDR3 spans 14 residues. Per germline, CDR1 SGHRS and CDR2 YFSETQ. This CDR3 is CASSSGGGAYEQYF. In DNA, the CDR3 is TGCGCCAGCAGCTCCGGCGGGGGAGCCTACGAGCAGTACTTC.

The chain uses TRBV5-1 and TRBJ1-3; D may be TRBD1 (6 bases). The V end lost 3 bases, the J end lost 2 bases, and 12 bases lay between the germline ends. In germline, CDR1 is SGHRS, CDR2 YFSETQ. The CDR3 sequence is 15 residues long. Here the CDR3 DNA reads TGCGCCAGCAGCTCCCGGGGGGGCACTGGAAACACCATATATTTT. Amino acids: CASSSRGGTGNTIYF. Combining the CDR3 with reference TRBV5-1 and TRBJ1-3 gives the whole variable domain KAGVTQTPRYLIKTRGQQVTLSCSPISGHRSVSWYQQTPGQGLQFLFEYFSETQRNKGNFPGRFSGRQFSNSRSEMNVSTLELGDSALYLCASSSRGGTGNTIYFGEGSWLTVV.

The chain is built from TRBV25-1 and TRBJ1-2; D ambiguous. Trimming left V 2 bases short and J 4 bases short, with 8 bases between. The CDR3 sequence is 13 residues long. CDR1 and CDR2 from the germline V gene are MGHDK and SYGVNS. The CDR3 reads CASSEGFLYGYTF. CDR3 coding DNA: TGTGCCAGCAGTGAAGGATTCCTCTATGGCTACACCTTC.

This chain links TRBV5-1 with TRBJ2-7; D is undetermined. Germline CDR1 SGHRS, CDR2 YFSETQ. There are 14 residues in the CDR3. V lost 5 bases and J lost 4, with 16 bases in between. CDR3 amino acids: CASRPESGLYEQYF. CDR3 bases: TGCGCCAGCAGGCCTGAGTCAGGTTTGTACGAGCAGTACTTC.

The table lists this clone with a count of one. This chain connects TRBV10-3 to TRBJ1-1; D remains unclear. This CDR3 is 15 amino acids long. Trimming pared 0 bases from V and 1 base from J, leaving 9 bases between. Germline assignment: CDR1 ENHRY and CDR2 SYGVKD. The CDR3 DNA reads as TGTGCCATCAGTGAGTCGGGGTTTAGGAACACTGAAGCTTTCTTT. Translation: CAISESGFRNTEAFF.

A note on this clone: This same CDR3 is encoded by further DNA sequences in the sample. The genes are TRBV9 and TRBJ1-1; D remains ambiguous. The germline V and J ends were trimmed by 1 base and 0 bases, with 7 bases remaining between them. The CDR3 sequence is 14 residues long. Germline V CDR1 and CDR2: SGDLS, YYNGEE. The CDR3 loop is CASSVSGMNTEAFF. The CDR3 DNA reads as TGTGCCAGCAGCGTATCCGGGATGAACACTGAAGCTTTCTTT.

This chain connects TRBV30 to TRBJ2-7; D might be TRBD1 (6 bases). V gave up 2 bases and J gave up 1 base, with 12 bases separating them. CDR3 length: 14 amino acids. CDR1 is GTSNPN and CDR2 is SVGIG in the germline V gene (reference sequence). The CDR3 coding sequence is TGTGCCTGGAGTCGGACAGTTGCTTCCTACGAGCAGTACTTC. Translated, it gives CAWSRTVASYEQYF.

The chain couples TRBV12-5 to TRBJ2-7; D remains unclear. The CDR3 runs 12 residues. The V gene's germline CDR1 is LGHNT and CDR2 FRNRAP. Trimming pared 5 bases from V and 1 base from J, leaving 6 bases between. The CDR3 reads CASGPESYEQYF. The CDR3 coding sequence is TGTGCTAGTGGTCCCGAGTCCTACGAGCAGTACTTC.

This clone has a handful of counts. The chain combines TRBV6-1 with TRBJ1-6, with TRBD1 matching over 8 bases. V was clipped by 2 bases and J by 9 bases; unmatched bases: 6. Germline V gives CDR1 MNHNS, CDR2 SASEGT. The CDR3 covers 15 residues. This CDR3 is CASSELAGGLSPLHF. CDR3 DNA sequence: TGTGCCAGCAGTGAATTGGCAGGGGGCCTTTCACCCCTCCACTTT.

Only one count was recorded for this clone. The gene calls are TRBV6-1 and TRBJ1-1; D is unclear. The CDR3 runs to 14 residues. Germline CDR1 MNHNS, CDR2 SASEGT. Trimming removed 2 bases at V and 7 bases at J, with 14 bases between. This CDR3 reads CASSEHLATSEAFF. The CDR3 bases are TGTGCCAGCAGTGAACACTTGGCTACAAGTGAAGCTTTCTTT.

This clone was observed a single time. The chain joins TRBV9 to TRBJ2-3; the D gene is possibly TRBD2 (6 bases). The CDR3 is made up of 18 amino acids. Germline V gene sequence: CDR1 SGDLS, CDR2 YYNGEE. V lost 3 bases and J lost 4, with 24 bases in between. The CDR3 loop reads CASSEAPGLRRGPDTQYF. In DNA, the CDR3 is TGTGCCAGCAGCGAGGCCCCGGGACTCCGCAGAGGGCCAGATACGCAGTATTTT.

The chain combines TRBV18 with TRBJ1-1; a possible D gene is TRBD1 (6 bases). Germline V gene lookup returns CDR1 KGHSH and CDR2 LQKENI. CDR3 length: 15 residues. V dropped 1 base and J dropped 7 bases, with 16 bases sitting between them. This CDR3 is CASSPRGAGDREAFF. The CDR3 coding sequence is TGTGCCAGCTCACCACGGGGGGCAGGGGATCGTGAAGCTTTCTTT.

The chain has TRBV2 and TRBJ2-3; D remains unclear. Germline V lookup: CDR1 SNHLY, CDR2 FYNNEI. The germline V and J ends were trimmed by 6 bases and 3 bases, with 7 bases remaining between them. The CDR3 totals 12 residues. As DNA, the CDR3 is TGTGCCAGCAGAATGGGAACAGATACGCAGTATTTT. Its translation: CASRMGTDTQYF.

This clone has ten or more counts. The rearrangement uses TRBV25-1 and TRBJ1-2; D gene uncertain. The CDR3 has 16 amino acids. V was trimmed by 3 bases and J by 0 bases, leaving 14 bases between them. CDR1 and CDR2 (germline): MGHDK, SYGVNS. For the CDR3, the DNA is TGTGCCAGCAGTGAGCGACGGACGGCTGCTAACTATGGCTACACCTTC. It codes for CASSERRTAANYGYTF.

CDR3 sequence (DNA): TGTGCCAGCAGCGCCGCCTCCGAGCAGTACTTC. This gives the protein CASSAASEQYF. V gene TRBV5-5 combines with J gene TRBJ2-7; D ambiguous. This CDR3 is built from 11 residues. Germline lookup yields CDR1 SGHKS and CDR2 YYEKEE (reference sequence). Trimming took off 4 bases at V and 6 bases at J, with 8 bases between the two ends.